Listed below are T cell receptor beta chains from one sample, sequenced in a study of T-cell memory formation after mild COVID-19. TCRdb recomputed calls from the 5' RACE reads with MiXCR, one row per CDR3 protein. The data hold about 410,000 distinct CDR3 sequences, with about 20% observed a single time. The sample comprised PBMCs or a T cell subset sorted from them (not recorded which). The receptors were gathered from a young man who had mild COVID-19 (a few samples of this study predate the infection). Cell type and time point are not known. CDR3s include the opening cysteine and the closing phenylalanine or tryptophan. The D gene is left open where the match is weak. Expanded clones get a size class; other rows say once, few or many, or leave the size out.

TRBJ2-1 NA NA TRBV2 TGTGCCACCCCGTTAGGCGTCAATGAGCAGTTCTTC CATPLGVNEQFF
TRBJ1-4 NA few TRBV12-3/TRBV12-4 TGTGCCAGCAGCCGGAATGGGGCTAATGAAAAACTGTTTTTT CASSRNGANEKLFF
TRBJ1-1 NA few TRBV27 TGTGCCAGCAGACCGTCAGCCGGCGCTGAAGCTTTCTTT CASRPSAGAEAFF
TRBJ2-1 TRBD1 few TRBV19 TGTGCCAGCAACACAGGGGGCTCCTACAATGAGCAGTTCTTC CASNTGGSYNEQFF
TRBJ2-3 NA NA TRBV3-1 TGTGCCAGCAGCCAAGCATTCCTATCCCCAGATACGCAGTATTTT CASSQAFLSPDTQYF
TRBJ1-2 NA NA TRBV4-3 TGCGCCAGCAGCCAAGAAACACAGACACCCTATGGCTACACCTTC CASSQETQTPYGYTF
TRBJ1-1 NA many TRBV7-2 TGTGCCAGCACCTACCCCGAGACAGGTAGTTGGGGTGAAGCTTTCTTT CASTYPETGSWGEAFF
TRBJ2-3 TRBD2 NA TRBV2 TGTGCCAGCAAGGTAGCGGGGGGGCACGATACGCAGTATTTT CASKVAGGHDTQYF
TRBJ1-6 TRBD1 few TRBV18 TGTGCCAGCTCACCACGGACAGGGGGAACCAATTCACCCCTCCACTTT CASSPRTGGTNSPLHF
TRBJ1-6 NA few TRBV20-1 TGCAGTGCACAGGGCGACTCACCCCTCCACTTT CSAQGDSPLHF
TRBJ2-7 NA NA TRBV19 TGTGCCAGTACCGGACCGGGACCAAGGCCCTACGAGCAGTACTTC CASTGPGPRPYEQYF
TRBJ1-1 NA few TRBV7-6 TGTGCCAGCAGCTTAAGTCAGGGGAAAATGAACACTGAAGCTTTCTTT CASSLSQGKMNTEAFF
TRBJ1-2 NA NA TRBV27 TGTGCCAGCAGTTTTTCCGGGAGGCTTGACTACACCTTC CASSFSGRLDYTF
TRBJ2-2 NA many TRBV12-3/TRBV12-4 TGTGCCAGCAGTTTATACGCGAGGCGGGTGGGGGAGCTGTTTTTT CASSLYARRVGELFF
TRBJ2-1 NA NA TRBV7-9 TGTGCCAGCGCCAAAAGGGATTTCGATTCCTACAATGAGCAGTTCTTC CASAKRDFDSYNEQFF
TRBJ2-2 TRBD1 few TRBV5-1 TGCGCCAGCAGCCCCCCTAAGGGACAGGGGGCACTAAACACCGGGGAGCTGTTTTTT CASSPPKGQGALNTGELFF
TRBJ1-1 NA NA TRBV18 TGTGCCAGCTCACCACAGACGCAGACGGGGAACACTGAAGCTTTCTTT CASSPQTQTGNTEAFF
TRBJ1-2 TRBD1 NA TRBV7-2 TGTGCCAGCAGCACCGACAGGGCCCCCGGCTATGGCTACACCTTC CASSTDRAPGYGYTF
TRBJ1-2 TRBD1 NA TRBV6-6 TGTGCCAGCAGCCATCGACAGGGCGGGGGCTACACCTTC CASSHRQGGGYTF
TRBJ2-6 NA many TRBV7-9 TGTGCCAGCAGCAAACAGGGCGGGGGGGCCAACGTCCTGACTTTC CASSKQGGGANVLTF
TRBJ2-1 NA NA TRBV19 TGTGCCAGTAGCGCGGGGGCCCTTAATGAGCAGTTCTTC CASSAGALNEQFF
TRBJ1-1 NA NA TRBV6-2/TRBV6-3 TGTGCCAGCAGTTACAGGCTGACGAACACTGAAGCTTTCTTT CASSYRLTNTEAFF